In this sample, the clone carrying this TCR beta chain turned up once. Amplified TCR beta CDR3 regions derived from RNA transcripts. HTBI primers were used for first-round RT-PCR of the TCR CDR3. Using its own MiXCR run on the multiplex PCR reads, TCRdb lists one record per CDR3 protein. The table lists 300,000 to 400,000 distinct CDR3 sequences, roughly 14% of them singletons. The CDR3 runs 15 residues. V dropped 5 bases and J dropped 4 bases, with 13 bases sitting between them. The germline gives CDR1 SGHRS, CDR2 YFSETQ. This sample is part of a study of T cells in Graves' hyperthyroidism and ophthalmopathy. Graves' hyperthyroidism is called stable when ophthalmopathy does not progress within 18 months. An approximately 10 ml volume of fresh peripheral blood provided the PBMCs.

The TCR sequence derives from a woman aged 60-70 years with Graves' hyperthyroidism. Sequenced sample: blood. The chain couples TRBV5-1 to TRBJ2-6, with D possibly TRBD1 on 6 matching bases. CDR3 protein: CASRAGVAGANVLTF. CDR3 DNA: TGCGCCAGCAGAGCAGGGGTTGCGGGGGCCAACGTCCTGACTTTC.